The rows below give T cell receptor beta chains drawn from one sample of a study of T-cell reconstitution after alpha-beta-depleted transplantation in children. Each CDR3 protein is one row after TCRdb ran MiXCR on the PCR reads. Counted here are about 610,000 distinct CDR3 sequences, about 10% occurring once; the ten biggest clones make up less than 5%. Here the sequenced sample was PBMCs from the stem cell graft donor, taken from the stem cell graft. The receptors derive from a human donor who donated a stem cell graft to a child with acute myeloid leukemia. The CDR3 runs from the conserved cysteine through the conserved F or W. A D gene is named only where the DNA matches it firmly. The size of a clone is reported for some rows only, either as once, few or many, or as a class for expanded clones.

clone size	CDR3 length	D gene	J gene	V gene	CDR3 protein	CDR3 DNA
many	15	TRBD2	TRBJ2-1	TRBV6-4	CASSDEAGALNEQFF	TGTGCCAGCAGTGACGAAGCGGGAGCGTTGAATGAGCAGTTCTTC
many	12	.	TRBJ2-1	TRBV5-1	CASNRAGDEQFF	TGCGCCAGCAATCGGGCTGGGGATGAGCAGTTCTTC
.	14	.	TRBJ2-5	TRBV5-6	CASSPTMQQETQYF	TGTGCCAGCAGCCCGACTATGCAACAAGAGACCCAGTACTTC
few	19	.	TRBJ2-7	TRBV20-1	CSALTFLQYSHPRSYEQYF	TGCAGTGCCCTTACTTTTTTACAGTACTCCCACCCTCGTTCCTACGAGCAGTACTTC
many	16	TRBD2	TRBJ2-1	TRBV4-3	CASSPLGTSGRNEQFF	TGCGCCAGCAGCCCACTCGGGACTAGCGGGAGAAATGAGCAGTTCTTC
.	14	TRBD1	TRBJ1-1	TRBV20-1	CSARGTGGSGEAFF	TGCAGTGCTAGAGGGACAGGGGGAAGCGGTGAAGCTTTCTTT
.	16	.	TRBJ2-3	TRBV11-2	CASSLVRRGTTDTQYF	TGTGCCAGCAGCTTAGTCCGACGAGGGACCACAGATACGCAGTATTTT
.	14	TRBD1	TRBJ2-7	TRBV6-2/TRBV6-3	CASSVRQGSGEQYF	TGTGCCAGCAGTGTCCGACAGGGGTCGGGCGAGCAGTACTTC
many	12	TRBD2	TRBJ2-7	TRBV20-1	CSATSGPYEQYF	TGCAGTGCTACTAGCGGACCCTACGAGCAGTACTTC
.	15	TRBD1	TRBJ1-1	TRBV29-1	CSVGGTDYMNTEAFF	TGCAGCGTTGGAGGGACAGATTACATGAACACTGAAGCTTTCTTT
once	16	TRBD2	TRBJ2-7	TRBV12-3/TRBV12-4	CASSLYPVGRGYEQYF	TGTGCCAGCAGTTTATATCCGGTTGGGCGGGGGTACGAGCAGTACTTC
few	17	TRBD2	TRBJ2-1	TRBV12-3/TRBV12-4	CASNPDPGLAGSNEQFF	TGTGCCAGCAACCCGGACCCGGGACTAGCGGGATCCAATGAGCAGTTCTTC
.	15	.	TRBJ2-2	TRBV5-1	CASRTWDIGTGELFF	TGCGCCAGCAGAACATGGGACATAGGGACCGGGGAGCTGTTTTTT
few	13	.	TRBJ1-1	TRBV7-3	CASSPDGITEAFF	TGTGCCAGCAGCCCGGACGGCATCACTGAAGCTTTCTTT
many	14	.	TRBJ2-2	TRBV5-1	CASSPTSSSGELFF	TGCGCCAGCAGCCCAACTAGTTCCTCCGGGGAGCTGTTTTTT
.	21	TRBD2	TRBJ2-7	TRBV5-4	CASSLTRTGGATSGRSNEQYF	TGTGCCAGCAGCTTGACCAGGACAGGAGGGGCGACTAGCGGGAGGAGCAACGAGCAGTACTTC
.	12	.	TRBJ2-7	TRBV29-1	CSVVFPSYEQYF	TGCAGCGTTGTTTTCCCCTCCTACGAGCAGTACTTC
.	14	.	TRBJ2-3	TRBV29-1	CSVEGQGGGRTQYF	TGCAGCGTTGAAGGCCAGGGTGGGGGACGTACGCAGTATTTT
few	18	TRBD2	TRBJ2-1	TRBV27	CASSVGSLAGGKADEQFF	TGTGCCAGCAGTGTGGGATCGCTAGCGGGAGGGAAAGCGGATGAGCAGTTCTTC
few	12	.	TRBJ2-7	TRBV29-1	CSVFSVFDEQYF	TGCAGCGTTTTTTCAGTTTTCGACGAGCAGTACTTC
few	14	.	TRBJ1-3	TRBV7-6	CASQPLDSGNTIYF	TGTGCCAGTCAGCCCCTGGACAGCGGAAACACCATATATTTT
.	12	.	TRBJ1-2	TRBV20-1	CSAGASNYGYTF	TGCAGTGCTGGGGCCTCTAACTATGGCTACACCTTC
few	14	TRBD1	TRBJ1-6	TRBV5-1	CASGTGTANSPLHF	TGCGCCAGCGGTACCGGGACAGCTAATTCACCCCTCCACTTT
.	15	.	TRBJ2-2	TRBV20-1	CSATAKRTNTGELFF	TGCAGTGCTACCGCGAAAAGAACGAACACCGGGGAGCTGTTTTTT
many	16	TRBD2	TRBJ2-1	TRBV7-2	CASSLGSGGSYNEQFF	TGTGCCAGCAGCTTAGGAAGCGGGGGCTCCTACAATGAGCAGTTCTTC
few	17	TRBD2	TRBJ2-7	TRBV3-1	CASSQEGLLAGTYEQYF	TGTGCCAGCAGCCAAGAGGGGCTGCTAGCGGGAACCTACGAGCAGTACTTC
many	15	TRBD2	TRBJ2-7	TRBV7-9	CASSTLVGGSYEQYF	TGTGCCAGCAGCACTCTAGTAGGCGGGAGCTACGAGCAGTACTTC
many	14	.	TRBJ2-2	TRBV11-3	CASSSGLFTGELFF	TGTGCCAGCAGCTCGGGACTTTTCACCGGGGAGCTGTTTTTT
once	17	.	TRBJ2-6	TRBV5-1	CASSSEGPSSGANVLTF	TGCGCCAGCAGCTCGGAGGGGCCAAGCTCTGGGGCCAACGTCCTGACTTTC
few	15	.	TRBJ2-7	TRBV5-1	CASSLTTGAAYEQYF	TGCGCCAGCAGCTTAACCACCGGGGCTGCCTACGAGCAGTACTTC
.	15	TRBD1	TRBJ2-7	TRBV29-1	CSVEGPGTGSYEQYF	TGCAGCGTTGAGGGGCCCGGGACAGGGTCCTACGAGCAGTACTTC
.	15	TRBD2	TRBJ2-3	TRBV19	CASSMASGSRNTQYF	TGTGCCAGTAGTATGGCCAGCGGGAGTAGAAATACGCAGTATTTT
.	13	TRBD1	TRBJ1-4	TRBV10-3	CASSGTGSEKLFF	TGTGCCAGCTCCGGGACAGGCTCTGAAAAACTGTTTTTT
few	14	.	TRBJ2-5	TRBV29-1	CSVGITNIQETQYF	TGCAGCGTTGGGATCACAAACATACAAGAGACCCAGTACTTC
few	14	.	TRBJ1-2	TRBV5-1	CASSLDGQPYGYTF	TGCGCCAGCAGCTTGGATGGCCAACCCTATGGCTACACCTTC
many	16	TRBD2	TRBJ2-1	TRBV27	CASRPQLAGNRNEQFF	TGTGCCAGCAGACCCCAACTAGCGGGAAATCGCAATGAGCAGTTCTTC
.	12	.	TRBJ1-1	TRBV12-5	CASGRGSTEAFF	TGTGCTAGTGGTAGGGGGAGCACTGAAGCTTTCTTT
.	11	.	TRBJ1-3	TRBV12-3/TRBV12-4	CATALGNTIYF	TGTGCCACAGCCTTGGGAAACACCATATATTTT
few	14	TRBD1	TRBJ1-2	TRBV12-3/TRBV12-4	CASSPGTVTSGYTF	TGTGCCAGCAGCCCCGGGACAGTAACTAGTGGCTACACCTTC
few	17	TRBD2	TRBJ2-1	TRBV7-6	CASSLHRLAGVYNEQFF	TGTGCCAGCAGCCTTCACCGACTAGCGGGAGTGTACAATGAGCAGTTCTTC
many	13	TRBD1	TRBJ1-2	TRBV7-9	CASSFGQDYGYTF	TGTGCCAGCAGCTTCGGACAGGACTATGGCTACACCTTC
many	12	.	TRBJ1-2	TRBV7-9	CASSFPGYGYTF	TGTGCCAGCAGCTTTCCTGGCTATGGCTACACCTTC
many	16	.	TRBJ1-3	TRBV6-5	CASTRAGPFDGNTIYF	TGTGCCAGCACCCGGGCCGGCCCCTTCGATGGAAACACCATATATTTT
few	16	TRBD1	TRBJ2-7	TRBV11-3	CASSLGTGLVPYEQYF	TGTGCCAGCAGCTTAGGGACAGGCCTAGTGCCCTACGAGCAGTACTTC
few	13	.	TRBJ1-5	TRBV5-5	CASSLAASEPQHF	TGTGCCAGCAGCTTGGCCGCCTCGGAGCCCCAGCATTTT
few	14	TRBD2	TRBJ2-4	TRBV29-1	CSVDGEGGVNIQYF	TGCAGCGTTGATGGGGAGGGAGGGGTAAACATTCAGTACTTC
.	14	.	TRBJ1-2	TRBV14	CASSQDPTGYGYTF	TGTGCCAGCAGCCAAGACCCAACGGGCTATGGCTACACCTTC
.	15	TRBD1	TRBJ1-6	TRBV10-3	CAISQQLTGESPLHF	TGTGCCATCAGTCAGCAATTAACAGGGGAATCACCCCTCCACTTT
few	17	TRBD1	TRBJ1-5	TRBV4-2	CASSQEGGGGSNQPQHF	TGTGCCAGCAGCCAAGAAGGAGGGGGCGGGAGCAATCAGCCCCAGCATTTT
many	15	.	TRBJ1-2	TRBV7-3	CASSPNTGTLYGYTF	TGTGCCAGCAGCCCAAATACAGGGACACTTTATGGCTACACCTTC
few	16	TRBD2	TRBJ2-3	TRBV18	CASSPQLAGDTDTQYF	TGTGCCAGCTCACCGCAACTAGCGGGAGACACAGATACGCAGTATTTT
many	15	TRBD2	TRBJ2-2	TRBV9	CASSSRTSGSGELFF	TGTGCCAGCAGCTCCAGGACTAGCGGGAGTGGGGAGCTGTTTTTT
few	13	.	TRBJ2-7	TRBV6-1	CARSEGGLAEQYF	TGTGCCAGGTCGGAGGGTGGCCTAGCCGAGCAGTACTTC
many	16	.	TRBJ2-2	TRBV15	CATSIYRGGDTGELFF	TGTGCCACCAGCATTTATAGGGGCGGAGACACCGGGGAGCTGTTTTTT
few	15	.	TRBJ2-5	TRBV5-1	CASGVSGGIGETQYF	TGCGCCAGCGGGGTTTCGGGCGGGATTGGAGAGACCCAGTACTTC